A selection of T cell receptor beta chains follows, all from one sample in a study of patients and donors after allogeneic stem cell transplantation. TCRdb independently ran MiXCR on the RT-PCR reads; one entry per CDR3 protein. The sample comprises approximately 200,000 distinct CDR3 sequences, 12% to 15% of which are singletons, and 11% rests with the top ten. The sequenced material came from blood, either unsorted or a sorted T cell fraction (not recorded which). All receptors derive from a human donor who was either an allogeneic HSCT recipient or a stem cell or donor lymphocyte infusion donor (not recorded which). It is not recorded whose cells these are; they may come from a transplant donor. CDR3s include the opening cysteine and the closing phenylalanine or tryptophan. The order of the fields is D gene, J gene, clone size, V gene, CDR3 protein, CDR3 DNA. The D gene is left open where the match is weak. Clone size appears in some rows only: once, few, many, or a class for an expanded clone.

d_call: -; j_call: TRBJ2-7; clone_size: -; v_call: TRBV3-1; cdr3_aa: CASSQAVRGPYEQYF; cdr3_nt: TGTGCCAGCAGCCAAGCAGTCCGGGGGCCCTACGAGCAGTACTTC
d_call: TRBD1; j_call: TRBJ1-1; clone_size: many; v_call: TRBV9; cdr3_aa: CASSFYDRDTEAFF; cdr3_nt: TGTGCCAGCAGCTTTTACGACAGGGACACTGAAGCTTTCTTT
d_call: -; j_call: TRBJ2-7; clone_size: few; v_call: TRBV20-1; cdr3_aa: CSAPLGTASSYEQYF; cdr3_nt: TGCAGTGCTCCTTTAGGGACGGCGAGCTCCTACGAGCAGTACTTC
d_call: TRBD2; j_call: TRBJ2-5; clone_size: few; v_call: TRBV5-1; cdr3_aa: CASSPVGSGGARKTQYF; cdr3_nt: TGCGCCAGCAGCCCCGTGGGGAGCGGGGGGGCCCGAAAGACCCAGTACTTC
d_call: -; j_call: TRBJ2-5; clone_size: few; v_call: TRBV24-1; cdr3_aa: CATSDFRGSETQYF; cdr3_nt: TGTGCCACCAGTGATTTCAGAGGGTCAGAGACCCAGTACTTC
d_call: -; j_call: TRBJ1-6; clone_size: few; v_call: TRBV7-9; cdr3_aa: CASTPWGPDNSPLHF; cdr3_nt: TGTGCCAGCACCCCCTGGGGGCCCGATAATTCACCCCTCCACTTT
d_call: -; j_call: TRBJ2-3; clone_size: -; v_call: TRBV7-9; cdr3_aa: CASSPLGGGQGDTQYF; cdr3_nt: TGTGCCAGCAGCCCTCTCGGGGGCGGTCAGGGAGATACGCAGTATTTT
d_call: -; j_call: TRBJ2-4; clone_size: few; v_call: TRBV7-9; cdr3_aa: CASSLSAKNIQYF; cdr3_nt: TGTGCCAGCAGCCTCTCTGCCAAAAACATTCAGTACTTC
d_call: -; j_call: TRBJ2-5; clone_size: once; v_call: TRBV7-2; cdr3_aa: CASSLASEFQETQYF; cdr3_nt: TGTGCCAGCAGCTTAGCGTCGGAATTCCAAGAGACCCAGTACTTC
d_call: -; j_call: TRBJ1-4; clone_size: -; v_call: TRBV5-6; cdr3_aa: CASSSYRDDDEKLFF; cdr3_nt: TGTGCCAGCAGCAGCTACAGGGACGATGACGAAAAACTGTTTTTT
d_call: -; j_call: TRBJ2-3; clone_size: few; v_call: TRBV2; cdr3_aa: CASSSPPGPGTDTQYF; cdr3_nt: TGTGCCAGCAGCTCACCTCCGGGTCCTGGGACAGATACGCAGTATTTT
d_call: -; j_call: TRBJ1-5; clone_size: -; v_call: TRBV20-1; cdr3_aa: CSARALGDNQPQHF; cdr3_nt: TGCAGTGCTAGGGCATTGGGGGATAATCAGCCCCAGCATTTT
d_call: -; j_call: TRBJ1-1; clone_size: many; v_call: TRBV20-1; cdr3_aa: CSAREIGGRVNTEAFF; cdr3_nt: TGCAGTGCTAGAGAGATAGGAGGAAGGGTGAACACTGAAGCTTTCTTT
d_call: TRBD1; j_call: TRBJ1-1; clone_size: few; v_call: TRBV20-1; cdr3_aa: CSAKGTGGWYTEAFF; cdr3_nt: TGCAGTGCTAAAGGGACAGGGGGCTGGTACACTGAAGCTTTCTTT
d_call: -; j_call: TRBJ1-3; clone_size: many; v_call: TRBV7-2; cdr3_aa: CASSLLTAGNTIYF; cdr3_nt: TGTGCCAGCAGCCTCTTAACGGCTGGAAACACCATATATTTT
d_call: TRBD1; j_call: TRBJ1-2; clone_size: -; v_call: TRBV5-6; cdr3_aa: CASSNRDRRTYGYTF; cdr3_nt: TGTGCCAGCAGCAACCGGGACAGACGAACCTATGGCTACACCTTC
d_call: -; j_call: TRBJ2-3; clone_size: -; v_call: TRBV3-1; cdr3_aa: CASSPEGGTQYF; cdr3_nt: TGTGCCAGCAGCCCCGAGGGGGGAACGCAGTATTTT
d_call: TRBD1; j_call: TRBJ1-2; clone_size: few; v_call: TRBV7-2; cdr3_aa: CASSLAGQPYGYTF; cdr3_nt: TGTGCCAGCAGCTTGGCGGGACAGCCCTATGGCTACACCTTC
d_call: TRBD2; j_call: TRBJ2-3; clone_size: few; v_call: TRBV6-1; cdr3_aa: CASTPTSGTDTQYF; cdr3_nt: TGTGCCAGCACCCCAACTAGCGGCACAGATACGCAGTATTTT
d_call: -; j_call: TRBJ1-1; clone_size: -; v_call: TRBV11-2; cdr3_aa: CASSDTWRGTEAFF; cdr3_nt: TGTGCCAGCAGCGATACATGGCGGGGCACTGAAGCTTTCTTT